What follows describes a single T cell receptor beta chain. TCRdb re-called the RT-PCR reads with MiXCR, one entry per CDR3 protein. The data show about 700,000 distinct CDR3 sequences, with 13% to 15% seen just once and 3.6% held by the top ten. With 0 bases clipped from V and 0 bases from J, the junction kept 8 bases outside the gene matches. From germline, CDR1 is DFQATT and CDR2 SNEGSKA (reference sequence). The CDR3 is 17 amino acids. This sequence joins TRBV20-1 and TRBJ2-3; 8 nucleotides match TRBD2. Sequenced: memory CD4+ T cells from blood. The TCR comes from a female donor in good health, serving as a healthy control. CDR3 sequence reads: CSARDSGGTASTDTQYF. CDR3 in DNA: TGCAGTGCTAGAGATTCGGGAGGGACCGCTAGCACAGATACGCAGTATTTT.